This entry lists 3 T cell receptor beta chains sequenced from one sample in a study of cytomegalovirus exposure and HLA in healthy donors. A multiplex PCR was run with 60 Vbeta primers and 13 Jbeta primers. Sequencing used immunoSEQ multiplex PCR; TCRdb keeps in-frame clones, though not all of them. This sample's table reports 200,000 or so clones. The sample was PBMCs. The receptors derive from a boy aged 10-17 years in good health and CMV-seronegative.

The J gene is TRBJ2-3, the V gene TRBV7-3; possibly TRBD2 for D (5 bases). The V end was cut by 1 base, the J end by 6 bases, with 17 bases between. The CDR3 length is 16 residues. CDR1 is SGHTA and CDR2 is FQGTGA in the germline V gene. CDR3 amino acids: CASSLNGGLAADTQYF. Here the CDR3 DNA reads TGTGCCAGCAGCTTAAATGGTGGGCTAGCCGCGGATACGCAGTATTTT.

V gene TRBV5-1 combines with J gene TRBJ2-2; D is perhaps TRBD1 (5 bases). The CDR3 runs to 15 residues. The V and J ends lost 0 bases and 1 base respectively, with 7 bases between them. The germline CDR1 and CDR2 sequences are SGHRS and YFSETQ. CDR3 protein: CASSLGTGNTGELFF. The CDR3 region has the DNA TGCGCCAGCAGCTTGGGAACAGGGAACACCGGGGAGCTGTTTTTT.

The J gene is TRBJ1-4, the V gene TRBV9; 8 bases align to TRBD1. Germline-derived CDR1 and CDR2 are SGDLS and YYNGEE. V was clipped by 3 bases and J by 7 bases; unmatched bases: 8. The CDR3 sequence is 15 residues long. DNA for the CDR3: TGTGCCAGCAGCGCTACGGCAGGGGGCATTGAAAAACTGTTTTTT. This encodes CASSATAGGIEKLFF.